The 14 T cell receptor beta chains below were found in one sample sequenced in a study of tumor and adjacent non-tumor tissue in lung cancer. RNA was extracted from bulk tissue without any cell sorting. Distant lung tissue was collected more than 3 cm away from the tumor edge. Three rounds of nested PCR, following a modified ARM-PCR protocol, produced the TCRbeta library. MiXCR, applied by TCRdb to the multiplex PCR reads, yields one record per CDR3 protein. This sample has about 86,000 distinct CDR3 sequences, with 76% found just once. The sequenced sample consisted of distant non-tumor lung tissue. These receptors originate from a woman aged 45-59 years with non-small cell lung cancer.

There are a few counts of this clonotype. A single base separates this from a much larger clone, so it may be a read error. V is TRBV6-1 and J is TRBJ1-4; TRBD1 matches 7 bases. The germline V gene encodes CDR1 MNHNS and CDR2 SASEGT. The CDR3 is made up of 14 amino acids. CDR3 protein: CTSRGGQVNEKLFF. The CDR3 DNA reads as TGTACCAGCAGGGGGGGGCAGGTTAATGAAAAACTGTTTTTT.

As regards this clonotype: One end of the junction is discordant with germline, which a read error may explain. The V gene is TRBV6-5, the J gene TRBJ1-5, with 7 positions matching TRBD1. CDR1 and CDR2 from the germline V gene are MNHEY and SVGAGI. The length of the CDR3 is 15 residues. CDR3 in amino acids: CTSSYSDREGQPQHF. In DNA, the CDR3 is TGTACCAGCAGTTACTCAGACAGGGAAGGCCAGCCCCAGCATTTC.

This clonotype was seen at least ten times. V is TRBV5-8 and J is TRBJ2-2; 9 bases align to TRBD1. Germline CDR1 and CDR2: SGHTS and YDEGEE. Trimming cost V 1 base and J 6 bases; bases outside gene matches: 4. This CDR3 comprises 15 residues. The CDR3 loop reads CASSLLWTGAGELFF. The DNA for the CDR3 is TGTGCCAGCAGCTTGTTGTGGACAGGGGCCGGGGAGCTGTTTTTT. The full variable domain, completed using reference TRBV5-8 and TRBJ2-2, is EAGVTQSPTHLIKTRGQQATLRCSPISGHTSVYWYQQALGLGLQFLLWYDEGEERNRGNFPPRFSGRQFPNYSSELNVNALELEDSALYLCASSLLWTGAGELFFGEGSRLTVL.

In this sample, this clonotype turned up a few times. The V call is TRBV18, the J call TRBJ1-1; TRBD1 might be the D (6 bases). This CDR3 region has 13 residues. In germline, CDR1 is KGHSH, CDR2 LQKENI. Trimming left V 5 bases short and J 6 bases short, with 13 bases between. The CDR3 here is CASSRNREAEAFF. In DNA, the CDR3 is TGTGCCAGCTCAAGGAACAGGGAAGCTGAAGCTTTCTTT.

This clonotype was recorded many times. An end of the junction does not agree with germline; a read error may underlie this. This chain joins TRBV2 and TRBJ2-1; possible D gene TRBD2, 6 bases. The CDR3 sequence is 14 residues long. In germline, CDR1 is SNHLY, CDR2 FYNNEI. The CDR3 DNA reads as TGTGCCAGCAAGGGCGGGATGGGGAACAATGAGCAGTCCTTC. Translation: CASKGGMGNNEQSF.

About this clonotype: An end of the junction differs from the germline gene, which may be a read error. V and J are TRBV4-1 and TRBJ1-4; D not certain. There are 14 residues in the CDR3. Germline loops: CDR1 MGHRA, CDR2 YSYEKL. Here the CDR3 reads CTSSEAEKNEKLFF. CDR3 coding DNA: TGCACCAGCAGCGAGGCCGAGAAAAATGAAAAACTGTTTTTT.

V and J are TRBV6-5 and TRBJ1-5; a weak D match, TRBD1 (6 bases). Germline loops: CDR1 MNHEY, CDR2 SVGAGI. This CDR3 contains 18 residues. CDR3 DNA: TGTGCTAGCCGTTACTCAATGACAGGACTTCTGAGCAATCAGCCCCAGCATTTT. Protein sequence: CASRYSMTGLLSNQPQHF.

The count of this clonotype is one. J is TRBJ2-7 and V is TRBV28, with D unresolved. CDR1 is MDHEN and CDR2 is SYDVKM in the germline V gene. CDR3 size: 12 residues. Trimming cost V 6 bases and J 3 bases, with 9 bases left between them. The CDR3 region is CASRQINYEQYF. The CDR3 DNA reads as TGTGCCAGCAGGCAGATCAACTACGAGCAGTACTTC.

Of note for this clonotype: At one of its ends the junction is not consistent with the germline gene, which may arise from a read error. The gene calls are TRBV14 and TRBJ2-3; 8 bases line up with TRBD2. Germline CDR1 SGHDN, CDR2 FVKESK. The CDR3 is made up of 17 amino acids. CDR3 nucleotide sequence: TGTGCCAGCAGCCAACAGAGAAGCGGGAGACGAACGGATAGGCAGTATTTT. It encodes CASSQQRSGRRTDRQYF. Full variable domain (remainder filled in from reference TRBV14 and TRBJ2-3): EAGVTQFPSHSVIEKGQTVTLRCDPISGHDNLYWYRRVMGKEIKFLLHFVKESKQDESGMPNNRFLAERTGGTYSTLKVQPAELEDSGVYFCASSQQRSGRRTDRQYFGPGTRLTVL.

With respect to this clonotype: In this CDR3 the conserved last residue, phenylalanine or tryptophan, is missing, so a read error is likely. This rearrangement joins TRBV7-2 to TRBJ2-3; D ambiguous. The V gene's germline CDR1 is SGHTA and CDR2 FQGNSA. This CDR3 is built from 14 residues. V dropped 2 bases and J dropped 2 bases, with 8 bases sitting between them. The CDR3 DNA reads TGTGCCAGCAGCTTATATGTCAACACAGATACGCAGTATCTT. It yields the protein CASSLYVNTDTQYL.

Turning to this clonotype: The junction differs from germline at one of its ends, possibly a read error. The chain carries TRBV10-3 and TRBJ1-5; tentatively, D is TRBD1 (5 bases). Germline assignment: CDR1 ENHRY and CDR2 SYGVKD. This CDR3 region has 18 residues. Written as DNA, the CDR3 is TGTGCTATCAGTGAGTCCCGTGTCAGAACAGGTGGCAATCAGCCCCAGCATTTT. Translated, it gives CAISESRVRTGGNQPQHF.

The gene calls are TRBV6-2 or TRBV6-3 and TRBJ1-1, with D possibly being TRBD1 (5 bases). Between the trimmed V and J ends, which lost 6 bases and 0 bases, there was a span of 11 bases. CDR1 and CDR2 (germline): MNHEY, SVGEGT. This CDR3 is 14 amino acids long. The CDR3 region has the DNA TGTGCCAGCAGATTGACAGAGATGAACACTGAAGCTTTCTTT. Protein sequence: CASRLTEMNTEAFF.

This CDR3 is CSVAGTRAGDTQYF. CDR3 sequence (DNA): TGCAGCGTTGCCGGGACAAGGGCAGGAGATACGCAGTATTTT. J is TRBJ2-3 and V is TRBV29-1, with D possibly TRBD1 on 6 matching bases. This CDR3 is 14 amino acids long. Germline V CDR1 and CDR2: SQVTM, ANQGSEA. V lost 4 bases to trimming and J lost 5 bases, with 16 bases between them.

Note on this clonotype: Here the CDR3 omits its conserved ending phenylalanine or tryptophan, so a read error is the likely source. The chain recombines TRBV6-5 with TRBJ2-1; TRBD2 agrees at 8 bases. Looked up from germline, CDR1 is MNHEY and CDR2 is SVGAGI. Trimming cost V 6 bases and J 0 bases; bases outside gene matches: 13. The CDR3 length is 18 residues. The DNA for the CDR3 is TGTGCCAGCAGCAGAGGACTAGCCCCGGGCCCCTCCTACAATGAGCAGTTCCTC. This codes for CASSRGLAPGPSYNEQFL.